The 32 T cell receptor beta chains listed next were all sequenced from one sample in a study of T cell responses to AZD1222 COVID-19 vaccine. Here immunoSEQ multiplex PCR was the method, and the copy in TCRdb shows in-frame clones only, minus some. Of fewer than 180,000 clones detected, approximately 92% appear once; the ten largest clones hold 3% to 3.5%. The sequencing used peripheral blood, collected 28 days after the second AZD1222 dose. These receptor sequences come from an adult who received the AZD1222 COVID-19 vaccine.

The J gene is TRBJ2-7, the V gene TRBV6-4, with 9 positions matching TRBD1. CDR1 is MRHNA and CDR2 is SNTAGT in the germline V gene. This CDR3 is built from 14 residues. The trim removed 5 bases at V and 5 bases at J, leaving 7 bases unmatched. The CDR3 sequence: CASSTGQGSHEQYF. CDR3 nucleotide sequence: TGTGCCAGCAGTACGGGACAGGGTTCTCACGAGCAGTACTTC.

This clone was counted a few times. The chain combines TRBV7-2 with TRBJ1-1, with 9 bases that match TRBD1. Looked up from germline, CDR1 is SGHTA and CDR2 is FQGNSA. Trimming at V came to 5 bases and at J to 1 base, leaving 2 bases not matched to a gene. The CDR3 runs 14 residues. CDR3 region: CASSPGQGNTEAFF. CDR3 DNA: TGTGCCAGCAGCCCGGGACAGGGGAACACTGAAGCTTTCTTT. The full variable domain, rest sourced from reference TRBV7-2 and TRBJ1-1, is GAGVSQSPSNKVTEKGKDVELRCDPISGHTALYWYRQSLGQGLEFLIYFQGNSAPDKSGLPSDRFSAERTGGSVSTLTIQRTQQEDSAVYLCASSPGQGNTEAFFGQGTRLTVV.

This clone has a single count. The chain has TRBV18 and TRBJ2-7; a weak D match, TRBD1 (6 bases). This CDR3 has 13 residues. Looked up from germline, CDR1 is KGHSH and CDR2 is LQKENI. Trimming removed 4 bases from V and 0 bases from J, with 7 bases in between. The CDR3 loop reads CASSRDTSYEQYF. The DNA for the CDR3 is TGTGCCAGCTCACGGGACACCTCCTACGAGCAGTACTTC.

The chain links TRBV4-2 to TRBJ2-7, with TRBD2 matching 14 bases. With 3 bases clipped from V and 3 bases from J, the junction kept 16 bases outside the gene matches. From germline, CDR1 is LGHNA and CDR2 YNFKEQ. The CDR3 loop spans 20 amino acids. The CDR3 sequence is CASSQAPGTSGSNGVYEQYF. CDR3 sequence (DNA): TGTGCCAGCAGCCAGGCCCCCGGGACTAGCGGGAGCAATGGGGTCTACGAGCAGTACTTC.

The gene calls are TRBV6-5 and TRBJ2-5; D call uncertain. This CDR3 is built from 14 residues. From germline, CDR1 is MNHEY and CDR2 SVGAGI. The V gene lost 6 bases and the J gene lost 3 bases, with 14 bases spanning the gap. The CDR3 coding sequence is TGTGCCAGCAGAGGAGACTTACTAAAAGAGACCCAGTACTTC. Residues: CASRGDLLKETQYF.

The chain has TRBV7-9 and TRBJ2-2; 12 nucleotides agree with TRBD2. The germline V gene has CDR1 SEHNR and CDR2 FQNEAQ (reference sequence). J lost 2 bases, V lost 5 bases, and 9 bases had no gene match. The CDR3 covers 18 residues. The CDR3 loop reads CASSGQYGLAGNTGELFF. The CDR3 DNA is TGTGCCAGCAGCGGTCAATACGGACTAGCGGGAAACACCGGGGAGCTGTTTTTT. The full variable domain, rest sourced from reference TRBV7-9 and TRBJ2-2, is DTGVSQNPRHKITKRGQNVTFRCDPISEHNRLYWYRQTLGQGPEFLTYFQNEAQLEKSRLLSDRFSAERPKGSFSTLEIQRTEQGDSAMYLCASSGQYGLAGNTGELFFGEGSRLTVL.

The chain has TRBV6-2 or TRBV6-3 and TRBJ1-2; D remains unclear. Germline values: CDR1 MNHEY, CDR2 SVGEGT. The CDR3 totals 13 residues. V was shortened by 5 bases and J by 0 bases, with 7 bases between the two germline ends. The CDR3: CASSLGANYGYTF. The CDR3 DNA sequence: TGTGCCAGCAGTCTCGGTGCTAACTATGGCTACACCTTC.

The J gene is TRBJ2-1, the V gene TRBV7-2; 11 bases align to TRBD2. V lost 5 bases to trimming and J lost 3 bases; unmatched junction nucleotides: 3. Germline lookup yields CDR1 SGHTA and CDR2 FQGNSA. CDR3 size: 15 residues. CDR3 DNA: TGTGCCAGCAGCCCTAGCGGGAGGTACTACAATGAGCAGTTCTTC. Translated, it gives CASSPSGRYYNEQFF.

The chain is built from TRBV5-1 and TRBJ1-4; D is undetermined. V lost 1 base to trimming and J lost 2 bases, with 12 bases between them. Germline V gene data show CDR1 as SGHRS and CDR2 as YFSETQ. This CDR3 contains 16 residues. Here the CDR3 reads CASSLRPSGTNEKLFF. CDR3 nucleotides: TGCGCCAGCAGCTTGAGGCCGTCGGGCACTAATGAAAAACTGTTTTTT.

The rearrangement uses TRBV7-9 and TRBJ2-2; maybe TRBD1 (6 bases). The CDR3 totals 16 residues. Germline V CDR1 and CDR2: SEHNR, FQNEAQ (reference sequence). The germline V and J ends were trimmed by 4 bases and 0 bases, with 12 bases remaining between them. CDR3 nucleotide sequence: TGTGCCAGCAGCTCTTCCGGGACATCGAACACCGGGGAGCTGTTTTTT. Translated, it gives CASSSSGTSNTGELFF.

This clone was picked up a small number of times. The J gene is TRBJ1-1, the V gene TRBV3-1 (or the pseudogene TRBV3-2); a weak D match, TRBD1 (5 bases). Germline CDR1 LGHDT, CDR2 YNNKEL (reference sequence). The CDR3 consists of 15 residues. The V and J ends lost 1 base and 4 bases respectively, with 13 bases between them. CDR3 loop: CASSQGGRASTEAFF. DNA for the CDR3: TGTGCCAGCAGCCAAGGTGGCAGGGCATCCACTGAAGCTTTCTTT.

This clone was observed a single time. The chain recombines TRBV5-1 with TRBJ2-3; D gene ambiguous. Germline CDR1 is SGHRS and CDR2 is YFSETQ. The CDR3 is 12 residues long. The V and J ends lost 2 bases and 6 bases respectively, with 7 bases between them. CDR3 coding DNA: TGCGCCAGCAGCTTATACGGGGATACGCAGTATTTT. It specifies CASSLYGDTQYF.

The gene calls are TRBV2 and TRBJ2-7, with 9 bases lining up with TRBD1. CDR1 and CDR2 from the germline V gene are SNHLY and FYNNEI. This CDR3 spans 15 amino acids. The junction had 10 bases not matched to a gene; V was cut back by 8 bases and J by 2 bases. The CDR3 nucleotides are TGTGCCAGCGGATGGGGGACAGGGCCTCCCTACGAGCAGTACTTC. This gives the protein CASGWGTGPPYEQYF.

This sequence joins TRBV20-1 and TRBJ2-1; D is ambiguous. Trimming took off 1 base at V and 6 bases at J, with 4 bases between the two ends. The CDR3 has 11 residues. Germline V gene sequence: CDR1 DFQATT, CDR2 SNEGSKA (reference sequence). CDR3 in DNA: TGCAGTGCTAGAGTAGGCAATGAGCAGTTCTTC. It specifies CSARVGNEQFF.

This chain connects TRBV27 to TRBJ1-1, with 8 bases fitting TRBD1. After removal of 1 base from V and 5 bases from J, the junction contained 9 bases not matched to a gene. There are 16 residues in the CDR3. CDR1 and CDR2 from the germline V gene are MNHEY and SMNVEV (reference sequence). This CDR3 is CASSLFGRGLGTEAFF. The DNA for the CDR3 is TGTGCCAGCAGTTTATTTGGCAGGGGGCTGGGGACTGAAGCTTTCTTT.

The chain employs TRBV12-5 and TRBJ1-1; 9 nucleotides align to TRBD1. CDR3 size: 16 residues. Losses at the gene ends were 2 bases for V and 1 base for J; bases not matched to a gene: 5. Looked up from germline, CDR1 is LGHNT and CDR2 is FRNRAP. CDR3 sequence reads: CASGLSLGQGNTEAFF. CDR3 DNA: TGTGCTAGTGGTTTGTCCCTGGGACAGGGGAACACTGAAGCTTTCTTT.

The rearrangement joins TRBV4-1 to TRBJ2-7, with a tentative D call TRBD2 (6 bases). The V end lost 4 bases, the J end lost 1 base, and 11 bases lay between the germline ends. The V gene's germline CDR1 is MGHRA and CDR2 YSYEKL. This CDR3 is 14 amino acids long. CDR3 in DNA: TGCGCCAGCAGCCCCGATAGCGGATCCTACGAGCAGTACTTC. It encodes CASSPDSGSYEQYF.

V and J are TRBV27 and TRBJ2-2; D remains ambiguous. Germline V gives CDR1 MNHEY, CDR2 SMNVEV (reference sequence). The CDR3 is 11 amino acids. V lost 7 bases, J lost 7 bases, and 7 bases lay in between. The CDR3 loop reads CASTNNGELFF. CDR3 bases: TGTGCCAGCACTAATAACGGGGAGCTGTTTTTT.

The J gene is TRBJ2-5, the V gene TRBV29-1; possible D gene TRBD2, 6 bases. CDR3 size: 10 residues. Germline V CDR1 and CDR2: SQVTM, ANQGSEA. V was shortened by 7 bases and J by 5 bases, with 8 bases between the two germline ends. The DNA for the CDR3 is TGCAGCGGGGGGGAGGAGACCCAGTACTTC. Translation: CSGGEETQYF.

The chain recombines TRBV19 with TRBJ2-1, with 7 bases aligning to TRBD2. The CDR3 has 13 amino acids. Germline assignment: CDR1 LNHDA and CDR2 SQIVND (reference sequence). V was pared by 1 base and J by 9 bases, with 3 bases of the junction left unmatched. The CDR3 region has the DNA TGTGCCAGTAGTATAGGACTAGCCGTTGAGCAGTTCTTC. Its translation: CASSIGLAVEQFF.

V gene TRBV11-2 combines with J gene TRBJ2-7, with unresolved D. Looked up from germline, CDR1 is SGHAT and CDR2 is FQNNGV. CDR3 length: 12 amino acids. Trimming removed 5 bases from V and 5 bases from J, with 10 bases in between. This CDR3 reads CASSPLANEQYF. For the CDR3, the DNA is TGTGCCAGCAGCCCACTTGCCAACGAGCAGTACTTC.

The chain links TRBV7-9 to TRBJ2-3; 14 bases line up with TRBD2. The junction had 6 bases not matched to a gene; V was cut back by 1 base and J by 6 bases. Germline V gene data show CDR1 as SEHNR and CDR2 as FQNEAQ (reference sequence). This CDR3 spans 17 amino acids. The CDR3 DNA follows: TGTGCCAGCAGCTTAGGGGGACTAGCGGGAGTGAGCGATACGCAGTATTTT. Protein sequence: CASSLGGLAGVSDTQYF.

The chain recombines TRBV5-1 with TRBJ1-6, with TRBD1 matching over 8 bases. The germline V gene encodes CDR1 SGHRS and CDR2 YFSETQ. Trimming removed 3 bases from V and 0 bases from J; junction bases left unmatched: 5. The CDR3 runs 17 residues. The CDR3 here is CASSSGQAGSYNSPLHF. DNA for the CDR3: TGCGCCAGCAGCTCGGGACAGGCTGGCTCCTATAATTCACCCCTCCACTTT.

CDR3 loop: CASSLKGVVYGYTF. The CDR3 DNA is TGTGCCAGCAGCTTGAAGGGGGTTGTTTATGGCTACACCTTC. The chain uses TRBV5-4 and TRBJ1-2; possibly TRBD1 for D (6 bases). The CDR3 runs 14 residues. Germline values: CDR1 SGHNT, CDR2 YYREEE (reference sequence). Between the trimmed V and J ends, which lost 1 base and 5 bases, there was a span of 12 bases. The variable domain in full, with the rest retrieved from reference TRBV5-4 and TRBJ1-2, is ETGVTQSPTHLIKTRGQQVTLRCSSQSGHNTVSWYQQALGQGPQFIFQYYREEENGRGNFPPRFSGLQFPNYSSELNVNALELDDSALYLCASSLKGVVYGYTFGSGTRLTVV.

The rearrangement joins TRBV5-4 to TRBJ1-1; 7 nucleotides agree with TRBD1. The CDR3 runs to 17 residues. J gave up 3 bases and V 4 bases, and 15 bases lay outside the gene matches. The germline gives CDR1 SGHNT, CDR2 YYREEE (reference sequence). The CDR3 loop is CASSRSYRGSSDTEAFF. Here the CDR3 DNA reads TGTGCCAGCAGCCGTTCGTACAGGGGCTCTTCGGACACTGAAGCTTTCTTT.

The CDR3 protein is CASNPGVAGEQFF. CDR3 DNA sequence: TGTGCCAGTAACCCCGGTGTAGCGGGAGAGCAGTTCTTC. The genes are TRBV12-3 or TRBV12-4 and TRBJ2-1; 8 bases are shared with TRBD2. V trimming: 9 bases; J trimming: 10 bases; junction bases outside the gene matches: 11. This CDR3 has 13 amino acids.

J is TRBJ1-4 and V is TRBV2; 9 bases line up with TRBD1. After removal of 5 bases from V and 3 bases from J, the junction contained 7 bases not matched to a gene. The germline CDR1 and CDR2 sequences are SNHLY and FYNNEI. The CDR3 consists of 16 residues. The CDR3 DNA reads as TGTGCCAGCAGTCTTGACAGGGGGATAGCTAATGAAAAACTGTTTTTT. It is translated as CASSLDRGIANEKLFF. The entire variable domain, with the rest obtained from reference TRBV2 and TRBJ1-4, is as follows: EPEVTQTPSHQVTQMGQEVILRCVPISNHLYFYWYRQILGQKVEFLVSFYNNEISEKSEIFDDQFSVERPDGSNFTLKIRSTKLEDSAMYFCASSLDRGIANEKLFFGSGTQLSVL.

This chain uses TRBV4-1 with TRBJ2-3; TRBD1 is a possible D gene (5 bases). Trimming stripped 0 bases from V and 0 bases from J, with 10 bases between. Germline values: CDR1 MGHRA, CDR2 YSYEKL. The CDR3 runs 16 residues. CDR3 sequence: CASSQDGRTSTDTQYF. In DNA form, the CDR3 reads TGCGCCAGCAGCCAAGATGGCCGGACAAGCACAGATACGCAGTATTTT.

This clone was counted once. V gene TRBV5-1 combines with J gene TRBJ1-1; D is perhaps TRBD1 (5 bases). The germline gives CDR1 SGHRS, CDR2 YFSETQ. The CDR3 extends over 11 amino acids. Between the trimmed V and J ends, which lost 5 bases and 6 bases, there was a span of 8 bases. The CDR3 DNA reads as TGCGCCAGCAGTGGGGGGGCTGAAGCTTTCTTT. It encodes CASSGGAEAFF.

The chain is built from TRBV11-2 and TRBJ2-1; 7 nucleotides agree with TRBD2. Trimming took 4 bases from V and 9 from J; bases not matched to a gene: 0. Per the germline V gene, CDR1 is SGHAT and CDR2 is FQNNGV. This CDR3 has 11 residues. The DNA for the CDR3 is TGTGCCAGCAGCTCGGGGGGTGAGCAGTTCTTC. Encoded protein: CASSSGGEQFF. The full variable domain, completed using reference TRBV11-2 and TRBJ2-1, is EAGVAQSPRYKIIEKRQSVAFWCNPISGHATLYWYQQILGQGPKLLIQFQNNGVVDDSQLPKDRFSAERLKGVDSTLKIQPAKLEDSAVYLCASSSGGEQFFGPGTRLTVL.

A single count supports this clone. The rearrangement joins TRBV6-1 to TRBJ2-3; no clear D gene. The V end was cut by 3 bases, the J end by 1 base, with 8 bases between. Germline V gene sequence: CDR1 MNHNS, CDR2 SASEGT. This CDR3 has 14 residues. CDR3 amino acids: CASSDVDGTDTQYF. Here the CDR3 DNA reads TGTGCCAGCAGTGATGTTGACGGCACAGATACGCAGTATTTT.

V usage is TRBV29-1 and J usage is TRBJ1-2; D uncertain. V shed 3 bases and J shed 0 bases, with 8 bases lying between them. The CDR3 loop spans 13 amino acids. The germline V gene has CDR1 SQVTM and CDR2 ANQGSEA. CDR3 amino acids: CSVDREANYGYTF. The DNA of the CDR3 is TGCAGCGTTGACCGTGAAGCTAACTATGGCTACACCTTC.